This T cell receptor beta chain was identified in a study of CDR3 diversity in severe acne. Ten or more counts support this clonotype. TCRdb itself ran the PCR reads through MiXCR, one entry per CDR3 protein. The data show more than 85,000 distinct CDR3 sequences, with 51% seen just once and 12% held by the top ten. This CDR3 is built from 17 residues. Germline V gene lookup returns CDR1 MNHNS and CDR2 SASEGT. V lost 5 bases, J lost 1 base, and 21 bases lay in between. The sequenced material came from blood. The chain employs TRBV6-1 and TRBJ2-7; D tentatively reads TRBD1 or TRBD2 (6 bases each). The TCR originated in a male donor with acne. CDR3 coding DNA: TGTGCCAGCAGTAACTACCTGTGGAGGGGGTTGTCCTACGAGCAGTACTTC. Amino acids: CASSNYLWRGLSYEQYF.